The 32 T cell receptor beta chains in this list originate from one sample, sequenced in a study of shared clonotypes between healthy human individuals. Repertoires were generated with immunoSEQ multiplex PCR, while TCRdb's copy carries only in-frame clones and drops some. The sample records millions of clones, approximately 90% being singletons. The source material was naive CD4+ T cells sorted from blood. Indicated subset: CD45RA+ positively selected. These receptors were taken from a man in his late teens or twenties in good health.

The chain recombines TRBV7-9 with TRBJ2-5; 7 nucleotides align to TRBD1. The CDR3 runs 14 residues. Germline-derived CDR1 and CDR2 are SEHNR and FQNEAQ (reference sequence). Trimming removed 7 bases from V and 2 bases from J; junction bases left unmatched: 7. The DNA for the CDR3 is TGTGCCAGCACCTTCTCGGACAGGCAAGAGACCCAGTACTTC. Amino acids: CASTFSDRQETQYF.

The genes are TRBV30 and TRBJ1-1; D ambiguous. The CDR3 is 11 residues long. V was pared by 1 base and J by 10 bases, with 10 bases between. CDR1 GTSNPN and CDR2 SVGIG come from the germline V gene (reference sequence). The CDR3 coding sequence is TGTGCCTGGAGTGCCGGGCTTCGAGCTTTCTTT. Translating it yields CAWSAGLRAFF.

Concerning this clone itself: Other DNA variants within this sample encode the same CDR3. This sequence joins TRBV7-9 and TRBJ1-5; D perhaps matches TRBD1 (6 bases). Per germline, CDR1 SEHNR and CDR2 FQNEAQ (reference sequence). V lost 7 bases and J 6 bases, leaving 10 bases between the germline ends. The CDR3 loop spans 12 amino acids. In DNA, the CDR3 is TGTGCCAGCACCCAGGGGACTCAGCCCCAGCATTTT. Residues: CASTQGTQPQHF.

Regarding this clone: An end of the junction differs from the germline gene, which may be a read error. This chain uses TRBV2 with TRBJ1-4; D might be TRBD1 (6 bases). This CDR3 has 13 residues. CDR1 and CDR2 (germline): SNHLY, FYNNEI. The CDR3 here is CASSEALWGRVGF. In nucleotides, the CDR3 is TGTGCCAGCAGTGAAGCGCTTTGGGGGCGAGTGGGGTTT.

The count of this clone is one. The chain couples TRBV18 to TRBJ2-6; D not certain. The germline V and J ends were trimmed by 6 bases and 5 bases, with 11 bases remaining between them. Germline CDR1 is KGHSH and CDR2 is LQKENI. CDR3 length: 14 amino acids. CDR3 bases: TGTGCCAGCTCGCAAAACGAGTGGGCCAACGTCCTGACTTTC. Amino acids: CASSQNEWANVLTF.

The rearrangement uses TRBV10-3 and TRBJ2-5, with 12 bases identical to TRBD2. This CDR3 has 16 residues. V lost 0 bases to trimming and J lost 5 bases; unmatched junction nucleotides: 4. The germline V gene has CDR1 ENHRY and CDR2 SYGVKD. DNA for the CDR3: TGTGCCATCAGTGAGTCTGGACTAGCGGGGAGGGAGACCCAGTACTTC. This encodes CAISESGLAGRETQYF.

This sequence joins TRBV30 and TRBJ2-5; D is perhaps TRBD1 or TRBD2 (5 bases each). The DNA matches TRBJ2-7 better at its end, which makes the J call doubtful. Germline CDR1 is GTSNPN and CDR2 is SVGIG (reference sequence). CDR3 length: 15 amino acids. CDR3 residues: CAWSPGAAGAYEQYF. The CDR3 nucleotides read TGTGCCTGGAGCCCCGGGGCGGCGGGTGCCTACGAGCAGTACTTC.

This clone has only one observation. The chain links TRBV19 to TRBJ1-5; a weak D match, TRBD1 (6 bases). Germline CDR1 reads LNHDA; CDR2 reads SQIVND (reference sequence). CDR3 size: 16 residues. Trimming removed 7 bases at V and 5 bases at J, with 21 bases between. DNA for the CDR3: TGTGCCAGTAAGAGCGGGGGCGGAGGGCGATATCAGCCCCAGCATTTT. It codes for CASKSGGGGRYQPQHF.

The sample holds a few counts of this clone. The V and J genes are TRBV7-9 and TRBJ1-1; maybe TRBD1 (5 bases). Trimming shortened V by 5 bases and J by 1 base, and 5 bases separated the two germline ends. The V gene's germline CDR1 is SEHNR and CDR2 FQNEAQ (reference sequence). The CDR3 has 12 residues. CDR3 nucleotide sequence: TGTGCCAGCAGCCAGGGGAACACTGAAGCTTTCTTT. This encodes CASSQGNTEAFF.

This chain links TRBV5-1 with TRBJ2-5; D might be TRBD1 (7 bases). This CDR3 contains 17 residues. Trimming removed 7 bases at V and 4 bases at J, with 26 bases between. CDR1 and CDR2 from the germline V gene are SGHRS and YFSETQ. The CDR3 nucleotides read TGCGCCAGCTCGATATTCAGGGGGTACGGGGGCTCAGAGACCCAGTACTTC. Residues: CASSIFRGYGGSETQYF.

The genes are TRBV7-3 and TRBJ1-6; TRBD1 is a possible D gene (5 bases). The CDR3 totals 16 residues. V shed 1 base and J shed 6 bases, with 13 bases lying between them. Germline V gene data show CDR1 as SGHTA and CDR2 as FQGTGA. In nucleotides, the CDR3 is TGTGCCAGCAGCTTAAGGAGGGACGGGGCTAATTCACCCCTCCACTTT. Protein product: CASSLRRDGANSPLHF.

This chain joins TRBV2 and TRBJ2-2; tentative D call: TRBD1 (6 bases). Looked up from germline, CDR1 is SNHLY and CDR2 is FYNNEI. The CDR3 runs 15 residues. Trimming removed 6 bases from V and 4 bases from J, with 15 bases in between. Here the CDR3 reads CASSSTGWGTGELFF. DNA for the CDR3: TGTGCCAGCAGCAGTACAGGGTGGGGCACCGGGGAGCTGTTTTTT.

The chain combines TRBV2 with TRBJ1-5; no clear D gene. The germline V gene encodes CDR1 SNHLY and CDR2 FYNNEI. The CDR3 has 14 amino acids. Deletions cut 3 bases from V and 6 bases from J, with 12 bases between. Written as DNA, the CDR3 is TGTGCCAGCAGTGATCCATTGGCGCGTCAGCCCCAGCATTTT. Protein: CASSDPLARQPQHF.

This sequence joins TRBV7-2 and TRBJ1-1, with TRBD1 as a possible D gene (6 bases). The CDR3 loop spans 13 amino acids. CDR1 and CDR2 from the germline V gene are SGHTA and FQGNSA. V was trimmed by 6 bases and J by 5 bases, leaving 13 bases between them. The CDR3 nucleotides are TGTGCCAGCAGGATGCGAGGGGGGACTGAAGCTTTCTTT. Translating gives CASRMRGGTEAFF.

The CDR3 coding sequence is TGTGCCAGCAGCCCGATTGGAAGATATTACGAGCAGTACTTC. This codes for CASSPIGRYYEQYF. The chain carries TRBV7-9 and TRBJ2-7; D remains ambiguous. The CDR3 sequence is 14 residues long. CDR1 and CDR2 (germline): SEHNR, FQNEAQ (reference sequence). Deletions cut 5 bases from V and 4 bases from J, with 15 bases between.

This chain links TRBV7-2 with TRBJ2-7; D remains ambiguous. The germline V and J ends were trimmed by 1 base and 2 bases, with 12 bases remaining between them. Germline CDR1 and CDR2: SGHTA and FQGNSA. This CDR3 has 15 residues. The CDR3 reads CASSLGVGLTYEQYF. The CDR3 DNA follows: TGTGCCAGCAGCTTAGGAGTGGGTCTAACCTACGAGCAGTACTTC.

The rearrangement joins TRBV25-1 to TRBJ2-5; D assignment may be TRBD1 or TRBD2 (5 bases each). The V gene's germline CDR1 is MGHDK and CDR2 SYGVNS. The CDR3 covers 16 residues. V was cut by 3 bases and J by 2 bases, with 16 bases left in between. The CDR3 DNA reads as TGTGCCAGCAGTGATTGGTGGGGGATGAGTCAAGAGACCCAGTACTTC. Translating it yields CASSDWWGMSQETQYF.

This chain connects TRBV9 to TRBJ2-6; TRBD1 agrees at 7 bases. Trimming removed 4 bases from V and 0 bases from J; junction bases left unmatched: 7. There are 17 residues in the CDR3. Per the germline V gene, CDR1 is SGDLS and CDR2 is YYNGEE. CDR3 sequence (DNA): TGTGCCAGCAGCCCGCACGGGACAGTCTCTGGGGCCAACGTCCTGACTTTC. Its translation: CASSPHGTVSGANVLTF.

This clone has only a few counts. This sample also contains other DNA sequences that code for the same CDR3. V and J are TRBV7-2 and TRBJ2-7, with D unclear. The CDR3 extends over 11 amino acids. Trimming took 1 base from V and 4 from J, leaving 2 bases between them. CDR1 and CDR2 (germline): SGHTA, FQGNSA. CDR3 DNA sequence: TGTGCCAGCAGCTTAGTTTACGAGCAGTACTTC. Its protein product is CASSLVYEQYF. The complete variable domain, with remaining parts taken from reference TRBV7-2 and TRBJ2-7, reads GAGVSQSPSNKVTEKGKDVELRCDPISGHTALYWYRQSLGQGLEFLIYFQGNSAPDKSGLPSDRFSAERTGGSVSTLTIQRTQQEDSAVYLCASSLVYEQYFGPGTRLTVT.

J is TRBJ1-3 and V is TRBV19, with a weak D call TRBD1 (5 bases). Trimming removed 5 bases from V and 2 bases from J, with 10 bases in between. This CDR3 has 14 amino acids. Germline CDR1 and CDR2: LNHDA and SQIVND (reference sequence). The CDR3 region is CASSPEGPGNTIYF. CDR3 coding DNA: TGTGCCAGTAGTCCAGAGGGACCTGGAAACACCATATATTTT.

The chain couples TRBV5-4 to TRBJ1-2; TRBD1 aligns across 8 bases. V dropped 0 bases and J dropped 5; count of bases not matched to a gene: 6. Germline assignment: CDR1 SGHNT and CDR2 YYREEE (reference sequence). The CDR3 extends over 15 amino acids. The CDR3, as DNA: TGTGCCAGCAGCTTGGGGCAGGGGGCATTGTATGGCTACACCTTC. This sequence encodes CASSLGQGALYGYTF.

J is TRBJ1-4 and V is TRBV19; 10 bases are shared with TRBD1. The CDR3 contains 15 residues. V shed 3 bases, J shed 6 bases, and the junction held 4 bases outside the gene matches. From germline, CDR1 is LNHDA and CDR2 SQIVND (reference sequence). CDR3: CASSMATGGDEKLFF. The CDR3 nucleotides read TGTGCCAGTAGTATGGCGACAGGGGGCGATGAAAAACTGTTTTTT.

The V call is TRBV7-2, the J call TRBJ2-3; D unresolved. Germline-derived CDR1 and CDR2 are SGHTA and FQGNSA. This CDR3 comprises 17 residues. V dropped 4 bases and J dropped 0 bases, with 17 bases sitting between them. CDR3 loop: CASSSLLRRSSTDTQYF. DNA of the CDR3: TGTGCCAGCAGCTCCCTATTGAGGCGTTCTAGCACAGATACGCAGTATTTT.

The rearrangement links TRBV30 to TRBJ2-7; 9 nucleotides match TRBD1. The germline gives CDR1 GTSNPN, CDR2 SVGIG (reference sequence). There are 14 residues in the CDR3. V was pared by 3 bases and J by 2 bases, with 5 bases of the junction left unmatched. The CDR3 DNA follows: TGTGCCTGGAGCGGACAGGGGTCCCCCTACGAGCAGTACTTC. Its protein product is CAWSGQGSPYEQYF.

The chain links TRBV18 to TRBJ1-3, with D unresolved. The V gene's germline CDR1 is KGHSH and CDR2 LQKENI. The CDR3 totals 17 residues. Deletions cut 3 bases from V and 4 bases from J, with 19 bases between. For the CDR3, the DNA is TGTGCCAGCTCACCGTCATATGAGGGTGTGAGGGGAAACACCATATATTTT. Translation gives CASSPSYEGVRGNTIYF.

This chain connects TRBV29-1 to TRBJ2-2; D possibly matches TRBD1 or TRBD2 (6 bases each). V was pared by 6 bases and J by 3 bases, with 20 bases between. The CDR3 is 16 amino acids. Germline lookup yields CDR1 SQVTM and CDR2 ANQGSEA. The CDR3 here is CSVLGGQGTHTGELFF. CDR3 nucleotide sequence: TGCAGCGTCCTAGGGGGGCAGGGGACCCACACCGGGGAGCTGTTTTTT.

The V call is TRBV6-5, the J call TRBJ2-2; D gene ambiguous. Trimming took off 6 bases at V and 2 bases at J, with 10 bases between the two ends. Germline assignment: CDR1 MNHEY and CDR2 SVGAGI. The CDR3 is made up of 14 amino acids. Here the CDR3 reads CASRMGSNTGELFF. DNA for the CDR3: TGTGCCAGCAGGATGGGTAGTAACACCGGGGAGCTGTTTTTT.

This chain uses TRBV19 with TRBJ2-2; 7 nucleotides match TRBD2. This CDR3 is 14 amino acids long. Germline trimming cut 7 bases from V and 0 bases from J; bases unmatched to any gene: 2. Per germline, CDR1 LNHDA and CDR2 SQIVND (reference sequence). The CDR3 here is CASTAGANTGELFF. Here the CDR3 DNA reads TGTGCCAGTACTGCGGGAGCGAACACCGGGGAGCTGTTTTTT.

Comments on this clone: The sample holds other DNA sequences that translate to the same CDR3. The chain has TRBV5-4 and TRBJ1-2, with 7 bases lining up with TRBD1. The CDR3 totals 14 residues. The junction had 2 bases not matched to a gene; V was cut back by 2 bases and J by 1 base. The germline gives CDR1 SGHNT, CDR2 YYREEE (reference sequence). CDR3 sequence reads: CASSLTGVNYGYTF. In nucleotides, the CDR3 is TGTGCCAGCAGCTTAACAGGGGTTAACTATGGCTACACCTTC.

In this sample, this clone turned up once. CDR3 DNA sequence: TGTGCCAGCAGTGTCACCTCAGGGTCCTCTGGGGCCAACGTCCTGACTTTC. Protein product: CASSVTSGSSGANVLTF. The rearrangement links TRBV2 to TRBJ2-6, with a possible D match to TRBD1 (5 bases). Germline CDR1 is SNHLY and CDR2 is FYNNEI. V was trimmed by 4 bases and J by 0 bases, leaving 13 bases between them. This CDR3 spans 17 amino acids.

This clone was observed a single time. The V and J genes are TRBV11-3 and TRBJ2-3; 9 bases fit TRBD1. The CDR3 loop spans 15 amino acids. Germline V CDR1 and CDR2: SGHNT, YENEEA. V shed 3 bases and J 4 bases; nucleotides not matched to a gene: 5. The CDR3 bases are TGTGCCAGCAGCTTTGGGACAGGGTCCGCAGATACGCAGTATTTT. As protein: CASSFGTGSADTQYF.

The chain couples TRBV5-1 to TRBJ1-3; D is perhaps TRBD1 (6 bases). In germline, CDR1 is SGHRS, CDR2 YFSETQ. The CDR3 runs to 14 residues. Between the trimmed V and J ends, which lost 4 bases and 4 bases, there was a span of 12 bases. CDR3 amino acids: CASSQQGVGNTIYF. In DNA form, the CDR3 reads TGCGCCAGCAGCCAACAGGGTGTGGGAAACACCATATATTTT.